The 30 T cell receptor beta chains below were found in one sample sequenced in a study of cytomegalovirus exposure and HLA in healthy donors (dated by TCRdb to about 2017). Libraries were prepared through the immunoSEQ multiplex PCR assay. For the multiplex PCR, a mixture combining 60 forward primers for TCR Vbeta segments and 13 reverse primers for TCR Jbeta segments was used. Held by TCRdb, this immuneACCESS table contains in-frame sequences only and omits some clones. Under half of the omission traces to an unresolved V gene where checked; the cause of the rest is unknown. Across this sample there are about 100,000 clones, with approximately 79% seen only once. About 15% of the sample goes to the ten largest clones. The sample consisted of PBMCs. The receptors derive from a woman aged 35 to 49 in good health and CMV-seropositive.

This chain uses TRBV5-4 with TRBJ2-5; 9 nucleotides line up with TRBD2. This CDR3 comprises 15 residues. The ends lost 1 base at V and 2 bases at J; junction bases unmatched: 3. From germline, CDR1 is SGHNT and CDR2 YYREEE (reference sequence). The CDR3 bases are TGTGCCAGCAGCTTGATTCTAGCGGGGCAAGAGACCCAGTACTTC. This codes for CASSLILAGQETQYF.

The chain is built from TRBV11-1 and TRBJ1-6, with a tentative D call TRBD1 (6 bases). CDR1 SGHAT and CDR2 FQDESV come from the germline V gene (reference sequence). Trimming stripped 5 bases from V and 3 bases from J, with 14 bases between. The CDR3 is made up of 16 amino acids. This CDR3 reads CASSRGHQHYNSPLHF. The CDR3 DNA sequence: TGTGCCAGCAGCCGGGGACACCAACACTATAATTCACCCCTCCACTTT.

Worth noting for this clone: Within the sample, other DNA sequences also encode this same CDR3. This chain connects TRBV7-3 to TRBJ1-1; a weak D match, TRBD1 (5 bases). The CDR3 has 13 residues. CDR1 is SGHTA and CDR2 is FQGTGA in the germline V gene. Trimming pared 5 bases from V and 1 base from J, leaving 8 bases between. The CDR3 DNA follows: TGTGCCAGCAGCCCTCAGGGGAACACTGAAGCTTTCTTT. Amino acids: CASSPQGNTEAFF. The full variable domain, its missing parts supplied by reference TRBV7-3 and TRBJ1-1, is GAGVSQTPSNKVTEKGKYVELRCDPISGHTALYWYRQSLGQGPEFLIYFQGTGAADDSGLPNDRFFAVRPEGSVSTLKIQRTERGDSAVYLCASSPQGNTEAFFGQGTRLTVV.

This chain links TRBV27 with TRBJ1-5; possibly TRBD1 for D (6 bases). CDR1 is MNHEY and CDR2 is SMNVEV in the germline V gene (reference sequence). The V gene lost 6 bases and the J gene lost 3 bases, with 24 bases spanning the gap. CDR3 length equals 18 residues. The CDR3 sequence is CASRRLGGATLLNQPQHF. The CDR3 nucleotides are TGTGCCAGCAGACGACTTGGGGGGGCAACACTCCTCAATCAGCCCCAGCATTTT.

The rearrangement links TRBV7-2 to TRBJ2-2; D unclear. CDR1 is SGHTA and CDR2 is FQGNSA in the germline V gene. The V end lost 5 bases, the J end lost 3 bases, and 7 bases lay between the germline ends. The CDR3 has 13 residues. CDR3 sequence (DNA): TGTGCCAGCAGCCGTAGAGACACCGGGGAGCTGTTTTTT. Translation gives CASSRRDTGELFF.

This clone was recorded a few times. The rearrangement joins TRBV5-1 to TRBJ2-7, with TRBD2 matching 7 bases. Germline lookup yields CDR1 SGHRS and CDR2 YFSETQ. Trimming cost V 4 bases and J 2 bases; bases outside gene matches: 6. This CDR3 region has 14 residues. In DNA, the CDR3 is TGCGCCAGCAGCCCCCCTAGCGGCGCCTACGAGCAGTACTTC. Amino acids: CASSPPSGAYEQYF.

This sequence joins TRBV7-9 and TRBJ1-1; tentative D call: TRBD1 (6 bases). Per the germline V gene, CDR1 is SEHNR and CDR2 is FQNEAQ (reference sequence). The germline V and J ends were trimmed by 1 base and 1 base, with 16 bases remaining between them. This CDR3 is 17 amino acids long. CDR3 region: CASSLGVGMTGNTEAFF. CDR3 DNA sequence: TGTGCCAGCAGCTTAGGAGTTGGGATGACAGGGAACACTGAAGCTTTCTTT. The full variable domain, rest sourced from reference TRBV7-9 and TRBJ1-1, is DTGVSQNPRHKITKRGQNVTFRCDPISEHNRLYWYRQTLGQGPEFLTYFQNEAQLEKSRLLSDRFSAERPKGSFSTLEIQRTEQGDSAMYLCASSLGVGMTGNTEAFFGQGTRLTVV.

The count of this clone is one. The gene calls are TRBV7-9 and TRBJ2-7; possible D gene TRBD1, 5 bases. The germline V gene has CDR1 SEHNR and CDR2 FQNEAQ (reference sequence). The CDR3 runs 14 residues. Trimming stripped 4 bases from V and 2 bases from J, with 12 bases between. CDR3 nucleotides: TGTGCCAGCAGCTCAATCCAGGGCGCCTACGAGCAGTACTTC. Encoded protein: CASSSIQGAYEQYF.

The V gene is TRBV9, the J gene TRBJ1-2, with D tentatively TRBD1 (5 bases). Germline V gene sequence: CDR1 SGDLS, CDR2 YYNGEE. Trimming removed 0 bases at V and 8 bases at J, with 11 bases between. CDR3 length equals 13 residues. The CDR3 loop reads CASSVGWGGGYTF. The CDR3 DNA reads as TGTGCCAGCAGCGTAGGGTGGGGGGGAGGCTACACCTTC. Drawing the rest from reference TRBV9 and TRBJ1-2, the complete variable domain is DSGVTQTPKHLITATGQRVTLRCSPRSGDLSVYWYQQSLDQGLQFLIQYYNGEERAKGNILERFSAQQFPDLHSELNLSSLELGDSALYFCASSVGWGGGYTFGSGTRLTVV.

CDR3 sequence: CASSDNPLLAGGADTQYF. CDR3 DNA: TGCGCCAGCAGCGACAACCCTTTACTAGCGGGGGGTGCAGATACGCAGTATTTT. The chain recombines TRBV4-1 with TRBJ2-3, with 12 positions matching TRBD2. CDR3 length: 18 amino acids. Losses at the gene ends were 5 bases for V and 4 bases for J; bases not matched to a gene: 13. Per germline, CDR1 MGHRA and CDR2 YSYEKL.

This clone was seen a few times. This rearrangement joins TRBV27 to TRBJ1-2; D gene unclear. V gave up 5 bases and J gave up 0 bases, with 13 bases separating them. The CDR3 is 15 amino acids. The germline CDR1 and CDR2 sequences are MNHEY and SMNVEV (reference sequence). CDR3 DNA sequence: TGTGCCAGCAGTCCTCAACTCTTAGCTAACTATGGCTACACCTTC. Its translation: CASSPQLLANYGYTF.

CDR3 sequence (DNA): TGCGCCAGCAGCGGCAGGGGAGATGAAAAACTGTTTTTT. It yields the protein CASSGRGDEKLFF. The chain is built from TRBV4-3 and TRBJ1-4; possible D gene TRBD1, 6 bases. CDR3 length: 13 residues. Germline lookup yields CDR1 LGHNA and CDR2 YSLEER. V was shortened by 5 bases and J by 6 bases, with 10 bases between the two germline ends.

This clone was detected only a few times. CDR3 nucleotides: TGTGCCAGCAGTTTATCGACCCAGGGCTCCTACGAGCAGTACTTC. It is translated as CASSLSTQGSYEQYF. The V gene is TRBV27, the J gene TRBJ2-7; possible D gene TRBD1, 5 bases. The ends were cut back, 0 bases at V and 0 bases at J, with 9 bases in the middle. Germline loops: CDR1 MNHEY, CDR2 SMNVEV (reference sequence). The CDR3 is 15 amino acids.

CDR3 DNA sequence: TGCGCCAGCAGCTCAACAGGGTTTCAAACCTACGAGCAGTACTTC. This codes for CASSSTGFQTYEQYF. The chain combines TRBV5-1 with TRBJ2-7; possibly TRBD1 for D (6 bases). This CDR3 region has 15 residues. The germline V and J ends were trimmed by 3 bases and 2 bases, with 15 bases remaining between them. From germline, CDR1 is SGHRS and CDR2 YFSETQ.

The chain joins TRBV2 to TRBJ1-5, with no clear D. The germline gives CDR1 SNHLY, CDR2 FYNNEI. The CDR3 runs 14 residues. The germline V and J ends were trimmed by 2 bases and 5 bases, with 10 bases remaining between them. The CDR3 sequence is CASSEQAAHQPQHF. The DNA of the CDR3 is TGTGCCAGCAGTGAACAGGCAGCCCATCAGCCCCAGCATTTT.

The chain couples TRBV6-5 to TRBJ1-2, with D possibly TRBD1 on 5 matching bases. The CDR3 runs 13 residues. Germline CDR1 is MNHEY and CDR2 is SVGAGI. V lost 6 bases and J lost 2, with 10 bases in between. As DNA, the CDR3 is TGTGCCAGCAGATCGGACATGAACTATGGCTACACCTTC. This codes for CASRSDMNYGYTF.

CDR3 residues: CASSLKTHPPLDRDDTGELFF. CDR3 in DNA: TGTGCCAGCAGCTTGAAAACCCACCCCCCGTTAGACAGGGATGACACCGGGGAGCTGTTTTTT. The chain carries TRBV7-3 and TRBJ2-2; 7 bases are shared with TRBD1. This CDR3 is 21 amino acids long. Per germline, CDR1 SGHTA and CDR2 FQGTGA. Trimming at V came to 3 bases and at J to 3 bases, leaving 22 bases not matched to a gene. The complete variable domain, with remaining parts taken from reference TRBV7-3 and TRBJ2-2, reads GAGVSQTPSNKVTEKGKYVELRCDPISGHTALYWYRQSLGQGPEFLIYFQGTGAADDSGLPNDRFFAVRPEGSVSTLKIQRTERGDSAVYLCASSLKTHPPLDRDDTGELFFGEGSRLTVL.

The table lists this clone with a few counts. The V call is TRBV9, the J call TRBJ2-5; TRBD2 matches at 7 bases. The CDR3 covers 14 residues. The J segment lost 5 bases and the V segment lost 2 bases, leaving 6 bases of the junction unmatched. The germline V gene encodes CDR1 SGDLS and CDR2 YYNGEE. CDR3 sequence: CASSVGTTRETQYF. Here the CDR3 DNA reads TGTGCCAGCAGCGTTGGGACTACCAGGGAGACCCAGTACTTC.

The chain links TRBV2 to TRBJ2-1; D not certain. Looked up from germline, CDR1 is SNHLY and CDR2 is FYNNEI. Trimming removed 8 bases from V and 9 bases from J, with 14 bases in between. The CDR3 length is 12 residues. Here the CDR3 DNA reads TGTGCCAGCCGTCCCTTGAACGGTGAGCAGTTCTTC. It encodes CASRPLNGEQFF.

This chain uses TRBV30 with TRBJ2-5; 13 nucleotides match TRBD2. The V gene's germline CDR1 is GTSNPN and CDR2 SVGIG (reference sequence). The CDR3 contains 16 residues. J gave up 7 bases and V 7 bases, and 15 bases lay outside the gene matches. CDR3: CAFIGEGLAGSGTQYF. CDR3 DNA: TGTGCCTTCATCGGGGAGGGACTAGCGGGGTCGGGGACCCAGTACTTC.

V gene TRBV9 combines with J gene TRBJ1-2; D ambiguous. The CDR3 extends over 13 amino acids. Germline V CDR1 and CDR2: SGDLS, YYNGEE. The V gene lost 0 bases and the J gene lost 14 bases, with 17 bases spanning the gap. The CDR3 protein is CASSVDNLGDKTF. DNA of the CDR3: TGTGCCAGCAGCGTAGATAATTTGGGCGACAAAACCTTC.

This clone was observed a few times. The J gene is TRBJ2-1, the V gene TRBV21-1; no DNA check was done on the table's D call, TRBD2. TRBV21-1 is a known pseudogene. There are 16 residues in the CDR3. This CDR3 reads CASSPLAGGLYNEQFF. CDR3 sequence (DNA): TGTGCCAGCAGCCCACTAGCGGGGGGCCTCTACAATGAGCAGTTCTTC.

This chain connects TRBV6-1 to TRBJ2-7; 10 bases agree with TRBD2. V shed 7 bases and J 3 bases; nucleotides not matched to a gene: 9. CDR3 length equals 15 residues. Germline values: CDR1 MNHNS, CDR2 SASEGT. The CDR3 coding sequence is TGTGCCAGCACCCGTAGCGGGGGGTCTTACTACGAGCAGTACTTC. As protein: CASTRSGGSYYEQYF.

The chain uses TRBV5-1 and TRBJ1-4; 10 positions agree with TRBD1. There are 16 residues in the CDR3. Germline CDR1 and CDR2: SGHRS and YFSETQ. V lost 2 bases to trimming and J lost 0 bases; unmatched junction nucleotides: 1. This CDR3 is CASSFGQGATNEKLFF. The CDR3 DNA sequence: TGCGCCAGCAGCTTCGGACAGGGGGCAACTAATGAAAAACTGTTTTTT.

This clone was found a few times. J is TRBJ2-1 and V is TRBV4-2; the D is unclear. Germline CDR1 reads LGHNA; CDR2 reads YNFKEQ. Deletions cut 1 base from V and 6 bases from J, with 7 bases between. The CDR3 has 13 residues. The CDR3 bases are TGTGCCAGCAGCCAAGTAGAGTCCAATGAGCAGTTCTTC. Translation: CASSQVESNEQFF.

The J gene is TRBJ2-5, the V gene TRBV12-5; D is possibly TRBD2 (7 bases). Trimming left V 7 bases short and J 4 bases short, with 19 bases between. The length of the CDR3 is 15 residues. Looked up from germline, CDR1 is LGHNT and CDR2 is FRNRAP. CDR3 nucleotides: TGTGCTAGTGCCCTTTGGGGGGGCAGTGGAGAGACCCAGTACTTC. This encodes CASALWGGSGETQYF.

This chain joins TRBV5-1 and TRBJ1-2; 8 nucleotides match TRBD1. This CDR3 has 16 amino acids. J was trimmed by 0 bases and V by 0 bases; bases with no gene match: 4. The germline CDR1 and CDR2 sequences are SGHRS and YFSETQ. The CDR3 sequence is CASSLETGQANYGYTF. CDR3 nucleotides: TGCGCCAGCAGCTTGGAGACGGGACAGGCTAACTATGGCTACACCTTC. The variable domain in full, with the rest retrieved from reference TRBV5-1 and TRBJ1-2, is KAGVTQTPRYLIKTRGQQVTLSCSPISGHRSVSWYQQTPGQGLQFLFEYFSETQRNKGNFPGRFSGRQFSNSRSEMNVSTLELGDSALYLCASSLETGQANYGYTFGSGTRLTVV.

This clone was detected only a few times. The rearrangement links TRBV30 to TRBJ1-6; D is uncertain. Germline V CDR1 and CDR2: GTSNPN, SVGIG (reference sequence). The CDR3 sequence is 12 residues long. Trimming took off 4 bases at V and 11 bases at J, with 12 bases between the two ends. This CDR3 is CAWTLGRAPLHF. The CDR3 DNA reads TGTGCCTGGACCCTTGGGCGTGCACCCCTCCACTTT. Looking up the rest from reference TRBV30 and TRBJ1-6 gives the full variable domain: SQTIHQWPATLVQPVGSPLSLECTVEGTSNPNLYWYRQAAGRGLQLLFYSVGIGQISSEVPQNLSASRPQDRQFILSSKKLLLSDSGFYLCAWTLGRAPLHFGNGTRLTVT.

This clone was counted a single time. In nucleotides, the CDR3 is TGTGCCAGCAGCCAATCAGGACAGCTCCTCCAAGAGACCCAGTACTTC. This codes for CASSQSGQLLQETQYF. V is TRBV4-2 and J is TRBJ2-5; D perhaps matches TRBD1 (6 bases). Germline loops: CDR1 LGHNA, CDR2 YNFKEQ. This CDR3 region has 16 residues. Trimming stripped 2 bases from V and 1 base from J, with 14 bases between.

The table lists this clone with a few counts. The gene calls are TRBV7-2 and TRBJ2-7; 10 nucleotides agree with TRBD2. CDR3 length: 15 amino acids. Unmatched junction bases numbered 4, after V lost 0 bases and J lost 5 bases. CDR1 is SGHTA and CDR2 is FQGNSA in the germline V gene. The DNA of the CDR3 is TGTGCCAGCAGCTTAGCTAGCGGGGGGCTAAACGAGCAGTACTTC. It encodes CASSLASGGLNEQYF.